The text below deals with one T cell receptor beta chain. The antigen remains unidentified. Clones were read by immunoSEQ multiplex PCR, and TCRdb kept only the in-frame ones, dropping some. Of some 120,000 clones in the sample, approximately 90% were seen once. This sample was taken from a study of radiation and T cells in renal cell carcinoma. The time point was: blood 2 weeks post-SBRT. The treatment was: 15 Gy SBRT to primary tumor, nephrectomy 4 weeks later. Overall study results and limits: Top tumor clonotypes rose in blood 2 weeks post-radiation, then contracted.

This clonotype originated in a woman in her 70s with renal cell carcinoma. The material sequenced was blood, taken from a patient whose treatment included radiotherapy and nephrectomy.

The CDR3 region is CATSRDLGGSAGELFF. The CDR3 DNA reads TGTGCCACCAGCAGAGATCTGGGGGGGTCCGCCGGGGAGCTGTTTTTT. The gene calls are TRBV15 and TRBJ2-2; 7 bases align to TRBD2. The germline CDR1 and CDR2 sequences are LNHNV and YYDKDF (reference sequence). The CDR3 covers 16 residues. The V gene end was trimmed by 0 bases and the J gene end by 6 bases; junction bases not matched to a gene: 7.